The TCR beta chain described here comes from a study of type 1 and type 2 diabetes patients. Turning to this clonotype: What it binds is not known.

Study-level points and caveats: Type 2 diabetes and control V and J usage correlated highly, around 0.97. A median of one highly-expanded CD4+ clone, covering under 5% of reads, occurred in type 2 diabetes. Groups were not age- or gender-matched, which may bias interpretation.

The germline V gene has CDR1 MNHEY and CDR2 SVGEGT. V lost 6 bases and J 10 bases, leaving 25 bases between the germline ends. CDR3 size: 16 residues. PCR was run on genomic DNA. A primer set of 30 forward and 13 reverse primers amplified the CDR3. TCRdb passed the multiplex PCR reads through MiXCR, listing each CDR3 protein once. The sample carries about 290,000 distinct CDR3 sequences, more than 40% recorded once. This TCR was sampled from a man aged 18 to 35 with type 2 diabetes. The sequencing input was peripheral blood mononuclear cells (PBMCs). V usage is TRBV6-2 or TRBV6-3 and J usage is TRBJ2-1; maybe TRBD2 (6 bases). The CDR3 DNA follows: TGTGCCAGCAGCTCAGTCCCCGGGGGTCGTGCCCAGGAGCAGTTCTTC. Protein: CASSSVPGGRAQEQFF.